This T cell receptor (beta chain) was found in a study of T cell responses to AZD1222 COVID-19 vaccine. Concerning this clone: Its antigen is undetermined.

The germline gives CDR1 SEHNR, CDR2 FQNEAQ (reference sequence). This CDR3 comprises 12 residues. Trimming shortened V by 2 bases and J by 3 bases, and 5 bases separated the two germline ends. Findings of the study overall: White British people made up most donors, females outnumbered males, and clonal diversity was possibly underestimated. Recipients of AZD1222 seropositive at baseline numbered only 5 to 7.

Using immunoSEQ multiplex PCR, the repertoire was profiled, and TCRdb retains in-frame clones only, with some absent. This table holds about 100,000 clones, 85% to 95% found once. The sequence was obtained from an adult in good health. V gene TRBV7-9 combines with J gene TRBJ2-7; D may be TRBD2 (5 bases). The starting material was peripheral blood, obtained on day 0 of AZD1222 vaccination. CDR3 sequence reads: CASSLRDYEQYF. DNA for the CDR3: TGTGCCAGCAGCTTACGGGACTACGAGCAGTACTTC.